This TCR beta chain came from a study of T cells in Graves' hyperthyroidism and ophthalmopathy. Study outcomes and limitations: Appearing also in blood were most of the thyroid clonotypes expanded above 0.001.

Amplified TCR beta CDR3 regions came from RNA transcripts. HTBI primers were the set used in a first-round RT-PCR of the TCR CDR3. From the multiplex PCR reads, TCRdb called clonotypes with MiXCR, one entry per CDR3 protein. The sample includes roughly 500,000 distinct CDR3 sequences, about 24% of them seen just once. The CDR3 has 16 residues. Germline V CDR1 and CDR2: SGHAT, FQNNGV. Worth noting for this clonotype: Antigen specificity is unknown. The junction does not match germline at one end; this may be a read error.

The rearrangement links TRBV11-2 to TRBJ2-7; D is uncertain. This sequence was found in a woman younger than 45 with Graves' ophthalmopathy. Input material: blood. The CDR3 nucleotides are TGTGCCAGCAACTTAGATCTGGGATCCTCGGGCTACGAGCAGTACTTC. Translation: CASNLDLGSSGYEQYF. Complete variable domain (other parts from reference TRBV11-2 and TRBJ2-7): EAGVAQSPRYKIIEKRQSVAFWCNPISGHATLYWYQQILGQGPKLLIQFQNNGVVDDSQLPKDRFSAERLKGVDSTLKIQPAKLEDSAVYLCASNLDLGSSGYEQYFGPGTRLTVT.